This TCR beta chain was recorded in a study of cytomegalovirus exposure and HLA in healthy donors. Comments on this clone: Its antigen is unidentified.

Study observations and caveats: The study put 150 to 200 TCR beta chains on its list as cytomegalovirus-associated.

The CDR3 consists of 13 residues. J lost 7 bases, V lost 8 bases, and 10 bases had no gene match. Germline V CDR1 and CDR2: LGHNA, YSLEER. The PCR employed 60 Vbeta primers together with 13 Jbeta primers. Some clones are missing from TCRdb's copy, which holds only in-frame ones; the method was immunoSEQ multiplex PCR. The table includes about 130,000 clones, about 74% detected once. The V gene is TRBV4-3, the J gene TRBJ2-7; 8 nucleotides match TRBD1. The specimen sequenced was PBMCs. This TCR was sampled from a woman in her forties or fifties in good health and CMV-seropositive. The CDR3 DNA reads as TGCGCCAGCGGCCTTACAGGGGGTGGGGAGCAGTACTTC. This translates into CASGLTGGGEQYF.